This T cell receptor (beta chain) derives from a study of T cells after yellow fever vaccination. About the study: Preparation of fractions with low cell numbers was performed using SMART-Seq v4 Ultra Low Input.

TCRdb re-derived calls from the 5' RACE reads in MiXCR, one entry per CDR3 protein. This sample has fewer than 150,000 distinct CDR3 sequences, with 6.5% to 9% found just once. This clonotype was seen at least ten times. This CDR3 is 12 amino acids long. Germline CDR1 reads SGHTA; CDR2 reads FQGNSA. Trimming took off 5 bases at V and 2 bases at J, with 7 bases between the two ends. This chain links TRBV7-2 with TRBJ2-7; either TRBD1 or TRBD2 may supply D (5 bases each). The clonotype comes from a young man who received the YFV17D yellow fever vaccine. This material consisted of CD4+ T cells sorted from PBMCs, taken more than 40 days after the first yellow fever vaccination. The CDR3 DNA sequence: TGTGCCAGCAGCACGGGACCCTACGAGCAGTACTTC. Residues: CASSTGPYEQYF.